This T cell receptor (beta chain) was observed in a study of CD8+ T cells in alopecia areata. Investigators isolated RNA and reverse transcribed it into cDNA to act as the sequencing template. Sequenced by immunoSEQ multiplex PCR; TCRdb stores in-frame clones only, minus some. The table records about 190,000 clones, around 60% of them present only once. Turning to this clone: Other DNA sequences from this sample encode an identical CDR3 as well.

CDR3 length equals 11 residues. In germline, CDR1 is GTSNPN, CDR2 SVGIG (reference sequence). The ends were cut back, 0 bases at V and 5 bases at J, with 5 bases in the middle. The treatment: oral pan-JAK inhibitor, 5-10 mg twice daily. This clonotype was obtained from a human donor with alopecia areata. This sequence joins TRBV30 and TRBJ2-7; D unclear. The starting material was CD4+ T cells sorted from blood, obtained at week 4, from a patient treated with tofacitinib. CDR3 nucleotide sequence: TGTGCCTGGAGTGTCAGGAACGAGCAGTACTTC. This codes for CAWSVRNEQYF.